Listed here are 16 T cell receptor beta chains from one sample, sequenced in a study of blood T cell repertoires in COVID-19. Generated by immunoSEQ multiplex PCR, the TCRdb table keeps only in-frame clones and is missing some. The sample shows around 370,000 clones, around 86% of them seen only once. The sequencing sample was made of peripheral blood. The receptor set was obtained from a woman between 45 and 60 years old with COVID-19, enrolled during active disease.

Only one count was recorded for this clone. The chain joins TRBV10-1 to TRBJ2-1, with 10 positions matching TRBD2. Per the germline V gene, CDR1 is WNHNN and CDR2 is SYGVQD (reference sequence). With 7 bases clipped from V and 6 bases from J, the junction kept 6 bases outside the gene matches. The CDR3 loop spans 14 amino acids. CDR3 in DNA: TGCGCCAGCACTAGCGGGAGAGCGCCCAATGAGCAGTTCTTC. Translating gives CASTSGRAPNEQFF.

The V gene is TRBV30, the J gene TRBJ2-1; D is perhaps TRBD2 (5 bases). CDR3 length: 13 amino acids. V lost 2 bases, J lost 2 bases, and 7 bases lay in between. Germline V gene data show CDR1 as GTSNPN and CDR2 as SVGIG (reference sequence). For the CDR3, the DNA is TGTGCCTGGAGTAGAGCGGCCTACAATGAGCAGTTCTTC. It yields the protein CAWSRAAYNEQFF.

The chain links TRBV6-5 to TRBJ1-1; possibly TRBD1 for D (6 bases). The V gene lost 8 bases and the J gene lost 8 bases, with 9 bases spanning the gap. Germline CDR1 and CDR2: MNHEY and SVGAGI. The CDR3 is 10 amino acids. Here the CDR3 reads CASGQLEAFF. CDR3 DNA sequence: TGTGCCAGCGGACAGCTGGAAGCTTTCTTT.

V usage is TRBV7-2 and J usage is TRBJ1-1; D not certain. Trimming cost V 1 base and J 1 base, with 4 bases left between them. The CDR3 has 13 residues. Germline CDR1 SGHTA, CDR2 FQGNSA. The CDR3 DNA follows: TGTGCCAGCAGCTTAGTACAGAACACTGAAGCTTTCTTT. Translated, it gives CASSLVQNTEAFF.

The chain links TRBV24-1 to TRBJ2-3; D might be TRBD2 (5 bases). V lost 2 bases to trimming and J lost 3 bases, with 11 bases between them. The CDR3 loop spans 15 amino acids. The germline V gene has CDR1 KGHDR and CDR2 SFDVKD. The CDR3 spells CATSDSQPGTDTQYF. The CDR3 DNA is TGTGCCACCAGTGATTCTCAACCGGGGACAGATACGCAGTATTTT.

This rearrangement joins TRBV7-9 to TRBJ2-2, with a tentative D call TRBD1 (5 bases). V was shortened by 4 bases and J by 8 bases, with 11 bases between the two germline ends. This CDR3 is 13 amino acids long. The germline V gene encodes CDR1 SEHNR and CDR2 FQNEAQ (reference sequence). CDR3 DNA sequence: TGTGCCAGCAGCTCTACCCCAGGGGGGGAGCTGTTTTTT. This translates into CASSSTPGGELFF. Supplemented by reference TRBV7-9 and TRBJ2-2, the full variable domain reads DTGVSQNPRHKITKRGQNVTFRCDPISEHNRLYWYRQTLGQGPEFLTYFQNEAQLEKSRLLSDRFSAERPKGSFSTLEIQRTEQGDSAMYLCASSSTPGGELFFGEGSRLTVL.

The CDR3: CSVDPDRVGHEQFF. DNA of the CDR3: TGCAGCGTTGACCCGGACAGGGTTGGTCATGAGCAGTTCTTC. The rearrangement uses TRBV29-1 and TRBJ2-1, with 8 bases aligning to TRBD1. The junction had 9 bases not matched to a gene; V was cut back by 3 bases and J by 8 bases. Germline assignment: CDR1 SQVTM and CDR2 ANQGSEA. This CDR3 region has 14 residues.

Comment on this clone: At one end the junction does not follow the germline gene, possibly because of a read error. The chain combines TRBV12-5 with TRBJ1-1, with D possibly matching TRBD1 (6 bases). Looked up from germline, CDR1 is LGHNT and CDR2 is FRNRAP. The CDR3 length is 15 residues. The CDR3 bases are TGTGTTAGTGGTTTTCCAGGGGCCCTGAACACTGAAGCTTTCTTT. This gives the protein CVSGFPGALNTEAFF.

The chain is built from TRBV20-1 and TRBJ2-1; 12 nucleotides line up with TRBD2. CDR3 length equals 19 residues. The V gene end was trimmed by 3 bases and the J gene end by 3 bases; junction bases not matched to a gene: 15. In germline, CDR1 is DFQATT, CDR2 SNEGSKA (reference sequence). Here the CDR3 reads CSASGLAGGPVGYYNEQFF. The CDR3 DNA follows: TGCAGTGCTAGTGGTCTAGCGGGAGGGCCGGTAGGCTACTACAATGAGCAGTTCTTC.

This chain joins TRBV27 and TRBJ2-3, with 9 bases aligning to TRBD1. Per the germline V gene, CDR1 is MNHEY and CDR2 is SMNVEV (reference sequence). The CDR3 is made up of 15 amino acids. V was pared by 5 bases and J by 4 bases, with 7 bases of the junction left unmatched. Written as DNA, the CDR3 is TGTGCCAGCAGTCCTGGACAGGGGTGGCCAGATACGCAGTATTTT. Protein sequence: CASSPGQGWPDTQYF.

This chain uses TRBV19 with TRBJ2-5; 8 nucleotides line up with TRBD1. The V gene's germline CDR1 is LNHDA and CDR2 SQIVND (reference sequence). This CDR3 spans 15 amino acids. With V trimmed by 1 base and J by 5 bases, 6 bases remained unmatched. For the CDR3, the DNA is TGTGCCAGTAGTATAGCCGGGACAGGATGGGAGACCCAGTACTTC. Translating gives CASSIAGTGWETQYF.

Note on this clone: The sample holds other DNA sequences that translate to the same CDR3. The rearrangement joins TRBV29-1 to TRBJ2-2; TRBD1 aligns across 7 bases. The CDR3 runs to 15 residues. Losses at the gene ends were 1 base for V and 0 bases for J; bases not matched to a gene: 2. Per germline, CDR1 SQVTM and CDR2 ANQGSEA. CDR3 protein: CSVEGQGANTGELFF. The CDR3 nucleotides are TGCAGCGTTGAAGGACAGGGAGCGAACACCGGGGAGCTGTTTTTT.

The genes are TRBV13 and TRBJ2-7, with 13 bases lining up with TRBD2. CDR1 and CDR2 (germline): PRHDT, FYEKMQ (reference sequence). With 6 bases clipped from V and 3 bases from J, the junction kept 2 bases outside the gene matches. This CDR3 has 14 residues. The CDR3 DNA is TGTGCCAGCAGTCGACTAGCGGGAGGCTACGAGCAGTACTTC. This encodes CASSRLAGGYEQYF.

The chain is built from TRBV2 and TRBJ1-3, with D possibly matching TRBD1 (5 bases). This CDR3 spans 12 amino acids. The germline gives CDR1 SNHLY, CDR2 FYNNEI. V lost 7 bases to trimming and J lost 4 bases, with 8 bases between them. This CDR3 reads CASTGYGNTIYF. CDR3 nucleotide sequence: TGTGCCAGCACAGGGTACGGAAACACCATATATTTT.

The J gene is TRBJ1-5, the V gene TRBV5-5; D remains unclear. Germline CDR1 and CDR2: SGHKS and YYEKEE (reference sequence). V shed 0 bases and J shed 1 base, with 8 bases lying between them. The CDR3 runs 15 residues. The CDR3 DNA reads TGTGCCAGCAGCTTGGGAACAGTGAGCAATCAGCCCCAGCATTTT. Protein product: CASSLGTVSNQPQHF.

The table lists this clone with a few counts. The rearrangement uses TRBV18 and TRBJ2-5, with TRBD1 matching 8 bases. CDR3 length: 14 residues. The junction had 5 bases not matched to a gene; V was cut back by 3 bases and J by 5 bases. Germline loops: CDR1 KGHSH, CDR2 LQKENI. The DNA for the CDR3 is TGTGCCAGCTCACCCAACAGGGGGAGGGAGACCCAGTACTTC. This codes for CASSPNRGRETQYF.